This TCR beta chain is from a study of blood T cell repertoires in COVID-19. Assignments of participants to cohorts depended upon their own reported clinical history. Two negative PCRs, clearance, or symptom resolution had been documented for recovered Cohort 3 donors. This CDR3 comprises 14 residues. Germline V CDR1 and CDR2: SNHLY, FYNNEI. V lost 8 bases to trimming and J lost 4 bases; unmatched junction nucleotides: 7. In the original processing: Estimates of nucleated cell counts were drawn from the amplification of reference gene primers. Generated by immunoSEQ multiplex PCR, the TCRdb table keeps only in-frame clones and is missing some. That table gives V, J and clone size, and the DNA gave D and trimming. The table includes around 310,000 clones, nearly 90% detected once.

Sequencing used PBMCs or T cells enriched from blood (not recorded which). The chain combines TRBV2 with TRBJ2-7; the match to TRBD1 covers 11 bases. The source of this sequence is a woman in her twenties or thirties who had recovered from COVID-19. CDR3 in amino acids: CASGTGTGGYEQYF. CDR3 sequence (DNA): TGTGCCAGCGGTACCGGGACAGGGGGGTACGAGCAGTACTTC.